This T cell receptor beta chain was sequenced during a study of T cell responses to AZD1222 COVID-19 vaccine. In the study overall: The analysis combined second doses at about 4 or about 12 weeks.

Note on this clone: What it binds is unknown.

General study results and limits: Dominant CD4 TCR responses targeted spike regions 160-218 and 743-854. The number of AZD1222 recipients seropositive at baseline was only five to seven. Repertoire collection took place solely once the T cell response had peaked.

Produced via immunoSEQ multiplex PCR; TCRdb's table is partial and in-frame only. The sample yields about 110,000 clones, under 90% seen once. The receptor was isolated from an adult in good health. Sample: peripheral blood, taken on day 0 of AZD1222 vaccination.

The CDR3 protein is CASSQYRGLTDTQYF. The CDR3 DNA reads TGTGCCAGCAGCCAATACAGGGGGCTCACAGATACGCAGTATTTT. V and J are TRBV14 and TRBJ2-3; 9 bases are shared with TRBD1. The V segment lost 2 bases and the J segment 2 bases; nucleotides outside the gene matches: 2. The germline gives CDR1 SGHDN, CDR2 FVKESK. The CDR3 sequence is 15 residues long.